These 32 T cell receptor beta chains were sequenced from one sample in a study of cytomegalovirus exposure and HLA in healthy donors. Researchers ran the PCR with 60 Vbeta and 13 Jbeta primers. Clones were sequenced by immunoSEQ multiplex PCR, and TCRdb holds only the in-frame ones, with some missing. This sample has 140,000 to 150,000 clones; roughly three quarters occur once, and the top ten carry approximately 4.3%. Sequenced material: PBMCs. The source is a man aged 55 to 69 in good health and CMV-seronegative.

This sequence joins TRBV6-1 and TRBJ2-5, with a weak D call TRBD1 (6 bases). This CDR3 is built from 14 residues. The germline CDR1 and CDR2 sequences are MNHNS and SASEGT. Trimming left V 6 bases short and J 1 base short, with 12 bases between. The CDR3 protein is CASREQGRQETQYF. CDR3 DNA: TGTGCCAGCAGAGAACAGGGCCGCCAAGAGACCCAGTACTTC.

This clone has only a few counts. The V gene is TRBV10-3, the J gene TRBJ2-5, with TRBD2 as a possible D gene (6 bases). The CDR3 is made up of 13 amino acids. Germline CDR1 ENHRY, CDR2 SYGVKD. V lost 10 bases and J lost 5, with 17 bases in between. The CDR3 region is CATIREPVETQYF. Written as DNA, the CDR3 is TGTGCCACCATCCGGGAGCCTGTGGAGACCCAGTACTTC.

This clone was seen a single time. The chain links TRBV4-1 to TRBJ1-1; D not resolved. Germline CDR1 reads MGHRA; CDR2 reads YSYEKL. With 2 bases removed from V and 4 bases from J, the gap between germline ends came to 11 bases. This CDR3 has 14 residues. The CDR3 bases are TGCGCCAGCAGCCAACCGGAGCGGGCCACTGAAGCTTTCTTT. Protein product: CASSQPERATEAFF.

CDR3 sequence reads: CSVVTTGTDTQYF. Here the CDR3 DNA reads TGCAGCGTTGTTACTACCGGCACAGATACGCAGTATTTT. The rearrangement joins TRBV29-1 to TRBJ2-3; D ambiguous. The CDR3 runs 13 residues. Trimming took off 4 bases at V and 1 base at J, with 9 bases between the two ends. The germline gives CDR1 SQVTM, CDR2 ANQGSEA.

V gene TRBV29-1 combines with J gene TRBJ1-1, with D uncertain. Germline assignment: CDR1 SQVTM and CDR2 ANQGSEA. The CDR3 length is 14 residues. Trimming stripped 4 bases from V and 1 base from J, with 13 bases between. CDR3: CSVGEWEGNTEAFF. CDR3 in DNA: TGCAGCGTTGGAGAGTGGGAGGGGAACACTGAAGCTTTCTTT.

This chain uses TRBV5-8 with TRBJ2-7, with 8 bases aligning to TRBD1. With 1 base clipped from V and 6 bases from J, the junction kept 9 bases outside the gene matches. The length of the CDR3 is 15 residues. Germline-derived CDR1 and CDR2 are SGHTS and YDEGEE. The CDR3: CASSLPRQGPFEQYF. The DNA of the CDR3 is TGTGCCAGCAGCTTGCCCCGACAGGGGCCTTTCGAGCAGTACTTC.

This sequence joins TRBV6-1 and TRBJ1-2; 7 bases map to TRBD1. Germline V gene sequence: CDR1 MNHNS, CDR2 SASEGT. This CDR3 is built from 16 residues. Trimming at V came to 0 bases and at J to 4 bases, leaving 8 bases not matched to a gene. The CDR3 reads CASSEALGGAGYGYTF. The CDR3 DNA reads TGTGCCAGCAGTGAAGCGCTAGGGGGCGCTGGCTATGGCTACACCTTC.

The chain has TRBV6-5 and TRBJ1-3; 8 positions match TRBD1. V lost 4 bases and J lost 4; bases outside the gene matches: 6. There are 15 residues in the CDR3. Germline V CDR1 and CDR2: MNHEY, SVGAGI. CDR3: CASSLTGDAGNTIYF. In DNA form, the CDR3 reads TGTGCCAGCAGTTTGACAGGGGATGCAGGAAACACCATATATTTT.

The J gene is TRBJ1-5, the V gene TRBV7-2, with a weak D call TRBD1 (5 bases). Germline CDR1 SGHTA, CDR2 FQGNSA. The V and J ends lost 5 bases and 4 bases respectively, with 15 bases between them. This CDR3 comprises 15 residues. The CDR3 bases are TGTGCCAGCAGCATGTCGGGACTGCTAAATCAGCCCCAGCATTTT. It translates to CASSMSGLLNQPQHF.

V usage is TRBV18 and J usage is TRBJ2-7; TRBD1 is a possible D gene (5 bases). From germline, CDR1 is KGHSH and CDR2 LQKENI. The CDR3 sequence is 14 residues long. The V end lost 2 bases, the J end lost 3 bases, and 11 bases lay between the germline ends. CDR3 DNA sequence: TGTGCCAGCTCACCAAATTTCCAGGGCTACGAGCAGTACTTC. Translated: CASSPNFQGYEQYF.

This chain links TRBV28 with TRBJ1-3, with 7 bases lining up with TRBD1. Germline CDR1 is MDHEN and CDR2 is SYDVKM. Trimming took 2 bases from V and 4 from J; bases not matched to a gene: 5. CDR3 length equals 15 residues. For the CDR3, the DNA is TGTGCCAGCAGTTTAATCCGACAGGGCGGAAACACCATATATTTT. As protein: CASSLIRQGGNTIYF. The full variable domain, in which reference TRBV28 and TRBJ1-3 provide the parts outside the CDR3, is DVKVTQSSRYLVKRTGEKVFLECVQDMDHENMFWYRQDPGLGLRLIYFSYDVKMKEKGDIPEGYSVSREKKERFSLILESASTNQTSMYLCASSLIRQGGNTIYFGEGSWLTVV.

The genes are TRBV5-4 and TRBJ2-6, with 8 nucleotides matching TRBD1. V shed 2 bases, J shed 0 bases, and the junction held 10 bases outside the gene matches. The length of the CDR3 is 19 residues. Per the germline V gene, CDR1 is SGHNT and CDR2 is YYREEE (reference sequence). The CDR3 DNA reads TGTGCCAGCAGCTTCTACCGAGGGACAGGAGACTCTGGGGCCAACGTCCTGACTTTC. This codes for CASSFYRGTGDSGANVLTF.

The chain uses TRBV7-9 and TRBJ1-2; possible D gene TRBD1, 6 bases. Germline loops: CDR1 SEHNR, CDR2 FQNEAQ (reference sequence). The CDR3 loop spans 14 amino acids. V lost 5 bases and J 2 bases, leaving 12 bases between the germline ends. The CDR3 here is CASSLQGPNYGYTF. CDR3 nucleotides: TGTGCCAGCAGCCTCCAGGGGCCAAACTATGGCTACACCTTC.

The chain recombines TRBV5-4 with TRBJ2-4, with TRBD2 identical over 9 bases. Trimming removed 2 bases from V and 4 bases from J; junction bases left unmatched: 4. The CDR3 has 15 residues. Germline lookup yields CDR1 SGHNT and CDR2 YYREEE (reference sequence). The CDR3 protein is CASSFPTSGKNIQYF. Written as DNA, the CDR3 is TGTGCCAGCAGCTTCCCGACTAGCGGAAAAAACATTCAGTACTTC.

V usage is TRBV28 and J usage is TRBJ1-1, with D unclear. CDR1 is MDHEN, CDR2 SYDVKM, per germline. The CDR3 extends over 12 amino acids. V dropped 6 bases and J dropped 3 bases, with 8 bases sitting between them. The CDR3 nucleotides are TGTGCCAGCAGCTCGAGGTACACTGAAGCTTTCTTT. It specifies CASSSRYTEAFF.

The chain employs TRBV19 and TRBJ1-5; D not certain. This CDR3 is 15 amino acids long. V lost 10 bases to trimming and J lost 4 bases, with 20 bases between them. Germline CDR1 LNHDA, CDR2 SQIVND (reference sequence). The CDR3 loop reads CATKNYRLKNQPQHF. The CDR3 nucleotides are TGTGCCACCAAAAACTATCGACTGAAAAATCAGCCCCAGCATTTT.

The gene calls are TRBV11-3 and TRBJ2-1; 14 bases match TRBD2. Germline CDR1 and CDR2: SGHNT and YENEEA. This CDR3 has 15 amino acids. Trimming took 4 bases from V and 9 from J; bases not matched to a gene: 5. CDR3 in DNA: TGTGCCAGCAGCTCGGGACTAGCGGGAGCAGGTGAGCAGTTCTTC. This codes for CASSSGLAGAGEQFF.

The rearrangement links TRBV19 to TRBJ2-5; tentatively, D is TRBD1 (7 bases). The CDR3 runs to 17 residues. Trimming stripped 7 bases from V and 1 base from J, with 22 bases between. The germline CDR1 and CDR2 sequences are LNHDA and SQIVND (reference sequence). The CDR3 bases are TGTGCCAGTAAAGGCGGAGCCGGGACAGCGGGCCAAGAGACCCAGTACTTC. Translated: CASKGGAGTAGQETQYF.

The chain has TRBV11-1 and TRBJ2-5; 7 positions agree with TRBD2. Germline V CDR1 and CDR2: SGHAT, FQDESV (reference sequence). The CDR3 extends over 15 amino acids. Germline trimming cut 5 bases from V and 3 bases from J; bases unmatched to any gene: 9. For the CDR3, the DNA is TGTGCCAGCAGCCCAGAGGGGAGGGAGGAAGAGACCCAGTACTTC. It codes for CASSPEGREEETQYF.

This chain uses TRBV7-9 with TRBJ2-1; TRBD2 matches at 16 bases. This CDR3 contains 15 residues. Germline V gene data show CDR1 as SEHNR and CDR2 as FQNEAQ (reference sequence). The junction had 7 bases not matched to a gene; V was cut back by 9 bases and J by 8 bases. The CDR3 spells CASRGLAGGPDEQFF. CDR3 DNA sequence: TGTGCCAGTAGGGGACTAGCGGGAGGGCCCGATGAGCAGTTCTTC.

This rearrangement joins TRBV5-4 to TRBJ1-3, with D unclear. Germline V gene lookup returns CDR1 SGHNT and CDR2 YYREEE (reference sequence). Trimming cost V 6 bases and J 2 bases, with 12 bases left between them. CDR3 size: 14 residues. As DNA, the CDR3 is TGTGCCAGCACCCCCGAGGGTCCTGGAAACACCATATATTTT. This encodes CASTPEGPGNTIYF.

This clone has more than one count but fewer than ten. This rearrangement joins TRBV21-1 to TRBJ2-6; the table calls TRBD2, which could not be checked here. TRBV21-1 is listed as a pseudogene. This CDR3 has 19 amino acids. The CDR3 spells CASSKGSGIWVGGANVLTF. In DNA, the CDR3 is TGTGCCAGCAGCAAGGGTAGCGGGATTTGGGTGGGTGGGGCCAACGTCCTGACTTTC.

The rearrangement joins TRBV9 to TRBJ1-5; D gene ambiguous. The V gene lost 4 bases and the J gene lost 6 bases, with 17 bases spanning the gap. The germline V gene encodes CDR1 SGDLS and CDR2 YYNGEE. The CDR3 is 15 amino acids. CDR3 bases: TGTGCCAGCAGCCCCCATGACGGGATCGGTCAGCCCCAGCATTTT. Amino acid sequence: CASSPHDGIGQPQHF. Combining the CDR3 with reference TRBV9 and TRBJ1-5 gives the whole variable domain DSGVTQTPKHLITATGQRVTLRCSPRSGDLSVYWYQQSLDQGLQFLIQYYNGEERAKGNILERFSAQQFPDLHSELNLSSLELGDSALYFCASSPHDGIGQPQHFGDGTRLSIL.

A single count supports this clone. This chain uses TRBV4-1 with TRBJ2-7, with a weak D call TRBD1 (8 bases). The CDR3 covers 15 residues. Looked up from germline, CDR1 is MGHRA and CDR2 is YSYEKL. Trimming stripped 6 bases from V and 5 bases from J, with 20 bases between. CDR3 sequence: CASSPLNRGGDEQYF. The CDR3 DNA follows: TGCGCCAGCAGTCCCCTGAACAGGGGGGGGGACGAGCAGTACTTC.

This clone was detected only a few times. J is TRBJ1-3 and V is TRBV5-1; no firm D call. CDR3 length: 15 residues. Germline V gives CDR1 SGHRS, CDR2 YFSETQ. Trimming cost V 0 bases and J 2 bases, with 9 bases left between them. The CDR3 coding sequence is TGCGCCAGCAGCTTGGCAGGTCAGACTGGAAACACCATATATTTT. Encoded protein: CASSLAGQTGNTIYF.

The CDR3 nucleotides read TGTGCCAGCAGCGCCCCAGCGGGAGGGAACACCGGGGAGCTGTTTTTT. Protein: CASSAPAGGNTGELFF. The chain couples TRBV9 to TRBJ2-2; TRBD2 matches at 9 bases. The CDR3 loop spans 16 amino acids. V gave up 3 bases and J gave up 1 base; unmatched junction bases: 4. The V gene's germline CDR1 is SGDLS and CDR2 YYNGEE.

V gene TRBV27 combines with J gene TRBJ2-2, with 9 nucleotides matching TRBD1. V dropped 3 bases and J dropped 5; count of bases not matched to a gene: 13. From germline, CDR1 is MNHEY and CDR2 SMNVEV (reference sequence). The CDR3 is made up of 18 amino acids. The CDR3 loop is CASSFSPPQGAQTGELFF. The DNA of the CDR3 is TGTGCCAGCAGTTTTTCGCCCCCACAGGGGGCGCAAACCGGGGAGCTGTTTTTT.

This clone was picked up a small number of times. CDR3 coding DNA: TGTGCCTGGGCGAAGGGACAGGGGGATCCCGGGGAGCTGTTTTTT. It encodes CAWAKGQGDPGELFF. V is TRBV30 and J is TRBJ2-2, with TRBD1 matching over 11 bases. Germline trimming cut 5 bases from V and 6 bases from J; bases unmatched to any gene: 8. CDR3 length: 15 residues. Germline assignment: CDR1 GTSNPN and CDR2 SVGIG (reference sequence). Using reference TRBV30 and TRBJ2-2 for the parts outside the CDR3, the full variable domain is SQTIHQWPATLVQPVGSPLSLECTVEGTSNPNLYWYRQAAGRGLQLLFYSVGIGQISSEVPQNLSASRPQDRQFILSSKKLLLSDSGFYLCAWAKGQGDPGELFFGEGSRLTVL.

V gene TRBV5-1 combines with J gene TRBJ2-5; 8 bases fit TRBD2. After removal of 2 bases from V and 0 bases from J, the junction contained 9 bases not matched to a gene. From germline, CDR1 is SGHRS and CDR2 YFSETQ. The CDR3 extends over 17 amino acids. CDR3 bases: TGCGCCAGCAGCTTATCGTCGGGAGGGGGATACCAAGAGACCCAGTACTTC. Protein: CASSLSSGGGYQETQYF.

The genes are TRBV6-1 and TRBJ2-5; no clear D gene. CDR3 length: 13 residues. Germline CDR1 and CDR2: MNHNS and SASEGT. The V and J ends lost 0 bases and 3 bases respectively, with 5 bases between them. The CDR3 here is CASSEAREETQYF. Here the CDR3 DNA reads TGTGCCAGCAGTGAAGCCCGGGAAGAGACCCAGTACTTC.

This chain links TRBV10-1 with TRBJ2-1; 7 bases line up with TRBD1. The V gene's germline CDR1 is WNHNN and CDR2 SYGVQD (reference sequence). After removal of 3 bases from V and 8 bases from J, the junction contained 7 bases not matched to a gene. This CDR3 spans 14 amino acids. The CDR3, as DNA: TGCGCCAGCAGTGAAGGGTACAGGGGCGATGAGCAGTTCTTC. Its protein product is CASSEGYRGDEQFF.

This rearrangement joins TRBV28 to TRBJ1-5; the D gene is possibly TRBD1 (5 bases). The CDR3 contains 14 residues. Between the trimmed V and J ends, which lost 3 bases and 2 bases, there was a span of 8 bases. The germline V gene has CDR1 MDHEN and CDR2 SYDVKM. The CDR3 region is CASSLGGGNQPQHF. The DNA for the CDR3 is TGTGCCAGCAGTTTGGGGGGTGGCAATCAGCCCCAGCATTTT.